This passage covers 5 T cell receptor beta chains from one sample sequenced in a study of cytomegalovirus exposure and HLA in healthy donors. Vbeta (60) and Jbeta (13) primers were used in the PCR. TCRdb keeps only in-frame clones here, not all; method: immunoSEQ multiplex PCR. This sample has 160,000 or so clones, with about 84% found just once. Sequencing was done on a sample of PBMCs. All receptors come from a man in his forties or fifties in good health and CMV-seropositive.

This chain links TRBV5-8 with TRBJ2-1; no reliable D call. Germline CDR1 and CDR2: SGHTS and YDEGEE. The CDR3 consists of 13 residues. V was shortened by 1 base and J by 2 bases, with 4 bases between the two germline ends. CDR3 residues: CASSLRAYNEQFF. In DNA, the CDR3 is TGTGCCAGCAGCTTGCGAGCCTACAATGAGCAGTTCTTC. The whole variable domain, remainder taken from reference TRBV5-8 and TRBJ2-1, is EAGVTQSPTHLIKTRGQQATLRCSPISGHTSVYWYQQALGLGLQFLLWYDEGEERNRGNFPPRFSGRQFPNYSSELNVNALELEDSALYLCASSLRAYNEQFFGPGTRLTVL.

This clone was detected only once. V gene TRBV10-3 combines with J gene TRBJ1-2, with 8 bases aligning to TRBD1. V was pared by 7 bases and J by 8 bases, with 18 bases of the junction left unmatched. This CDR3 comprises 16 residues. Germline CDR1 reads ENHRY; CDR2 reads SYGVKD. CDR3 in amino acids: CAITLGPTGGTDGYTF. The CDR3 nucleotides are TGTGCCATCACACTCGGACCTACAGGGGGGACGGACGGCTACACCTTC.

V is TRBV18 and J is TRBJ1-3; perhaps TRBD1 as D (5 bases). Trimming pared 6 bases from V and 3 bases from J, leaving 12 bases between. Germline values: CDR1 KGHSH, CDR2 LQKENI. This CDR3 contains 14 residues. The CDR3 DNA is TGTGCCAGCTCTTCCGGAGGGGTTGGAAACACCATATATTTT. Amino acids: CASSSGGVGNTIYF.

This chain connects TRBV15 to TRBJ1-2; 8 nucleotides agree with TRBD1. V shed 5 bases and J 5 bases; nucleotides not matched to a gene: 4. Looked up from germline, CDR1 is LNHNV and CDR2 is YYDKDF (reference sequence). CDR3 size: 13 residues. CDR3 region: CATSRQGLYGYTF. For the CDR3, the DNA is TGTGCCACCAGCCGACAGGGGCTTTATGGCTACACCTTC.

This clone was seen just once. This chain joins TRBV11-2 and TRBJ2-7; maybe TRBD1 (6 bases). The V gene lost 2 bases and the J gene lost 4 bases, with 15 bases spanning the gap. Germline values: CDR1 SGHAT, CDR2 FQNNGV. The CDR3 runs to 15 residues. CDR3 DNA: TGTGCCAGCAGCTTATCAGGGACAATTCCTTACGAGCAGTACTTC. This encodes CASSLSGTIPYEQYF.